This T cell receptor (beta chain) derives from a study of CD8 T cells in Susac syndrome. Overall study: At the time of blood draw, patients with Susac syndrome were therapy-naive, receiving corticosteroids, or receiving intravenous immunoglobulin alone.

This clonotype was seen a single time. With random hexamers, about 0.5 to 1 ug RNA was reverse transcribed. An immunoSEQ multiplex PCR amplified TCR beta CDR3 over 54 Vbeta and 13 Jbeta. TCRdb reprocessed the immunoSEQ multiplex PCR reads via MiXCR and lists one record per CDR3 protein. Of around 23,000 distinct CDR3 sequences in the sample, just under 95% were seen once. Germline-derived CDR1 and CDR2 are LGHDT and YNNKEL (reference sequence). The junction had 10 bases not matched to a gene; V was cut back by 0 bases and J by 3 bases. This CDR3 has 19 residues. V is TRBV3-1 and J is TRBJ2-3; 12 bases are a match to TRBD2. Source material: CD8+ T cells from PBMCs. The TCR originated in a human donor with Susac syndrome. CDR3 sequence reads: CASSQDPLTTSGGTDTQYF. In DNA form, the CDR3 reads TGTGCCAGCAGCCAAGATCCCCTCACGACTAGCGGGGGAACAGATACGCAGTATTTT.